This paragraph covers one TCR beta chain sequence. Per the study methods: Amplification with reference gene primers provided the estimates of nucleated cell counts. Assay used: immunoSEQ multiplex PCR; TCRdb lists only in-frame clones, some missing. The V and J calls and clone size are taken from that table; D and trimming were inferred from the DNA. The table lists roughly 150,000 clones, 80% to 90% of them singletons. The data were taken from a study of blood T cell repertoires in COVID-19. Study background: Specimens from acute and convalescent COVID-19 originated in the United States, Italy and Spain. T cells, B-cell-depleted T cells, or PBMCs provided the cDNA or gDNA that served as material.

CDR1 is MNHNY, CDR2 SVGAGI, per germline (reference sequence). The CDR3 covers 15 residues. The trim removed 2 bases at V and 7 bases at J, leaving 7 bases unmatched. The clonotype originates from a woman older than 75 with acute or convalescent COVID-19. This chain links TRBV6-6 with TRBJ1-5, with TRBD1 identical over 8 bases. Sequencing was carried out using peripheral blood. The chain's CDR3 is CASSYLDRESQPQHF. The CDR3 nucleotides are TGTGCCAGCAGTTACCTGGACAGGGAAAGCCAGCCCCAGCATTTT.